The 15 T cell receptor beta chains in this list originate from one sample, sequenced in a study of Ad26.COV2.S vaccination and SARS-CoV-2 variants. Produced via immunoSEQ multiplex PCR; TCRdb's table is partial and in-frame only. The data show hundreds of thousands of clones, about 85% seen once. The treatment denotes: some 19 received Ad26.COV2.S at low or high dose, single or two shots; roughly 5 received placebo; per-sample allocation not given. Sampling was done on day 63 after the first vaccine or placebo injection. Source: peripheral blood, taken in a trial of Ad26.COV2.S vaccine versus placebo. The origin of the receptors is a person between 18 and 65 years old who received the Ad26.COV2.S COVID-19 vaccine or a placebo.

This chain connects TRBV7-6 to TRBJ1-1, with D perhaps TRBD1 (5 bases). Trimming cost V 4 bases and J 1 base, with 13 bases left between them. The germline gives CDR1 SGHVS, CDR2 FNYEAQ. The CDR3 has 15 amino acids. CDR3 sequence (DNA): TGTGCCAGCAGCTCCCATTATGGGGCGAACACTGAAGCTTTCTTT. Translation: CASSSHYGANTEAFF.

The V and J genes are TRBV5-1 and TRBJ1-1; D is unclear. In germline, CDR1 is SGHRS, CDR2 YFSETQ. CDR3 size: 13 residues. V was shortened by 0 bases and J by 1 base, with 4 bases between the two germline ends. As DNA, the CDR3 is TGCGCCAGCAGCTTGGTGTCGAACACTGAAGCTTTCTTT. It specifies CASSLVSNTEAFF.

J is TRBJ2-6 and V is TRBV5-1; D is perhaps TRBD2 (5 bases). The CDR3 length is 14 residues. Deletions cut 7 bases from V and 0 bases from J, with 8 bases between. Germline V CDR1 and CDR2: SGHRS, YFSETQ. CDR3 region: CASAGVSGANVLTF. DNA of the CDR3: TGCGCCAGCGCCGGGGTCTCTGGGGCCAACGTCCTGACTTTC.

This clone came up once. The chain links TRBV19 to TRBJ1-5, with a tentative D call TRBD1 (6 bases). The CDR3 is 14 residues long. V was trimmed by 9 bases and J by 0 bases, leaving 12 bases between them. Germline values: CDR1 LNHDA, CDR2 SQIVND (reference sequence). This CDR3 reads CASSQGNSNQPQHF. The DNA of the CDR3 is TGTGCCAGCTCACAGGGCAATAGCAATCAGCCCCAGCATTTT.

The chain has TRBV7-6 and TRBJ2-2; 9 nucleotides match TRBD2. Unmatched junction bases numbered 2, after V lost 6 bases and J lost 3 bases. The CDR3 is made up of 14 amino acids. Germline values: CDR1 SGHVS, CDR2 FNYEAQ. The CDR3 loop is CASRIAGDTGELFF. CDR3 DNA: TGTGCCAGCAGAATAGCGGGGGACACCGGGGAGCTGTTTTTT. The variable domain in full, with the rest retrieved from reference TRBV7-6 and TRBJ2-2, is GAGVSQSPRYKVTKRGQDVALRCDPISGHVSLYWYRQALGQGPEFLTYFNYEAQQDKSGLPNDRFSAERPEGSISTLTIQRTEQRDSAMYRCASRIAGDTGELFFGEGSRLTVL.

This chain joins TRBV27 and TRBJ1-6, with D unclear. V gave up 5 bases and J gave up 0 bases, with 8 bases separating them. The germline CDR1 and CDR2 sequences are MNHEY and SMNVEV (reference sequence). The CDR3 is 15 amino acids. DNA for the CDR3: TGTGCCAGCAGTCCATCTTTCTCCTATAATTCACCCCTCCACTTT. This encodes CASSPSFSYNSPLHF.

In regard to this clone: The sample carries other DNA sequences with the same CDR3. The chain carries TRBV18 and TRBJ1-1; D might be TRBD1 (6 bases). The germline gives CDR1 KGHSH, CDR2 LQKENI. This CDR3 has 15 residues. Trimming left V 3 bases short and J 3 bases short, with 14 bases between. DNA for the CDR3: TGTGCCAGCTCACCTACTACGGCAGGGGACACTGAAGCTTTCTTT. Encoded protein: CASSPTTAGDTEAFF.

In its sample, this clone was seen a few times. The rearrangement uses TRBV6-5 and TRBJ1-2, with 7 bases identical to TRBD1. Germline CDR1 is MNHEY and CDR2 is SVGAGI. V shed 6 bases and J 8 bases; nucleotides not matched to a gene: 12. This CDR3 spans 14 amino acids. The DNA for the CDR3 is TGTGCCAGCAGCCGCAGTAGACAGGGCGCGGGCTACACCTTC. This translates into CASSRSRQGAGYTF.

The chain combines TRBV28 with TRBJ1-1; D not certain. The V end lost 3 bases, the J end lost 3 bases, and 14 bases lay between the germline ends. This CDR3 spans 15 amino acids. Germline V gene lookup returns CDR1 MDHEN and CDR2 SYDVKM. CDR3 amino acids: CASSLEGVGYTEAFF. The DNA of the CDR3 is TGTGCCAGCAGTTTGGAGGGAGTGGGCTACACTGAAGCTTTCTTT.

This chain connects TRBV19 to TRBJ1-2; D gene unclear. The length of the CDR3 is 13 residues. Germline V gene sequence: CDR1 LNHDA, CDR2 SQIVND (reference sequence). The V end was cut by 2 bases, the J end by 8 bases, with 12 bases between. CDR3 nucleotide sequence: TGTGCCAGTAGTATATCGGTGGGGATAGGCTACACCTTC. Encoded protein: CASSISVGIGYTF.

The chain employs TRBV9 and TRBJ2-1; D is possibly TRBD1 (6 bases). V was trimmed by 1 base and J by 8 bases, leaving 10 bases between them. The CDR3 has 13 residues. CDR1 and CDR2 from the germline V gene are SGDLS and YYNGEE. The CDR3 nucleotides read TGTGCCAGCAGCGTAATCTACAGGGATGAGCAGTTCTTC. It translates to CASSVIYRDEQFF. Filled out from reference TRBV9 and TRBJ2-1, the complete variable domain reads DSGVTQTPKHLITATGQRVTLRCSPRSGDLSVYWYQQSLDQGLQFLIQYYNGEERAKGNILERFSAQQFPDLHSELNLSSLELGDSALYFCASSVIYRDEQFFGPGTRLTVL.

Points on this clone: The sample has other DNA sequences that encode this CDR3 too. The CDR3 region is CASSPGDGDYEQYF. CDR3 coding DNA: TGTGCCAGCAGCCCCGGGGACGGCGACTACGAGCAGTACTTC. The V gene is TRBV5-6, the J gene TRBJ2-7; D tentatively fits TRBD1 or TRBD2 (5 bases each). From germline, CDR1 is SGHDT and CDR2 YYEEEE. The germline V and J ends were trimmed by 4 bases and 3 bases, with 14 bases remaining between them. The CDR3 spans 14 residues.

This clone was recorded once. This sequence joins TRBV3-1 (or the pseudogene TRBV3-2) and TRBJ2-1, with 8 positions matching TRBD2. The CDR3 runs to 15 residues. CDR1 LGHDT and CDR2 YNNKEL come from the germline V gene (reference sequence). V shed 4 bases, J shed 10 bases, and the junction held 12 bases outside the gene matches. The DNA of the CDR3 is TGTGCCAGCAGCCGCCCCAGTCGGGGGGGCCACGAGCAGTTCTTC. It encodes CASSRPSRGGHEQFF.

DNA for the CDR3: TGTGCCAGCAGCTTATATCCAGGGTTAAGCAATCAGCCCCAGCATTTT. It codes for CASSLYPGLSNQPQHF. This chain links TRBV7-9 with TRBJ1-5; D is perhaps TRBD1 (5 bases). Trimming stripped 2 bases from V and 1 base from J, with 12 bases between. Germline CDR1 is SEHNR and CDR2 is FQNEAQ (reference sequence). The CDR3 is made up of 16 amino acids.

The V call is TRBV25-1, the J call TRBJ1-4, with 7 bases aligning to TRBD1. The V and J ends lost 5 bases and 3 bases, in that order; junction bases with no gene match: 3. Germline CDR1 MGHDK, CDR2 SYGVNS. CDR3 length: 14 residues. The CDR3 region has the DNA TGTGCCAGCAGTAGGACAGGATCTAATGAAAAACTGTTTTTT. It yields the protein CASSRTGSNEKLFF.